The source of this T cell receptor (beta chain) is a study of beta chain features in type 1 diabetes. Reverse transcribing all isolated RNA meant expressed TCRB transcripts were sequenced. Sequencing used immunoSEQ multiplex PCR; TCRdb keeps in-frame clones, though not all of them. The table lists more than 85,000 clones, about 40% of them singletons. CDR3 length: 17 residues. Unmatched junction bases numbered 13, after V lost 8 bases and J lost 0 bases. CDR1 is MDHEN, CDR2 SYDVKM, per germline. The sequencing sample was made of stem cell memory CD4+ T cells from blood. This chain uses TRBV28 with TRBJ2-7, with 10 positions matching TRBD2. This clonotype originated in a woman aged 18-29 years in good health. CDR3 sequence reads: CASLPGLALRSSYEQYF. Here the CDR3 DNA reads TGTGCCAGCTTACCGGGACTAGCGCTTAGGAGCTCCTACGAGCAGTACTTC. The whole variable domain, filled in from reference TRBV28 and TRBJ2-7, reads DVKVTQSSRYLVKRTGEKVFLECVQDMDHENMFWYRQDPGLGLRLIYFSYDVKMKEKGDIPEGYSVSREKKERFSLILESASTNQTSMYLCASLPGLALRSSYEQYFGPGTRLTVT.